The present entry profiles one T cell receptor beta chain with its context. Its target is unknown. These data come from a study of cytomegalovirus exposure and HLA in healthy donors. The protocol was immunoSEQ multiplex PCR, while the TCRdb copy is restricted to in-frame clones and leaves out a portion. The repertoire holds under 150,000 clones, with approximately 87% as singletons. CDR1 is SGHRS, CDR2 YFSETQ, per germline. This CDR3 comprises 13 residues. The V gene lost 3 bases and the J gene lost 1 base, with 8 bases spanning the gap. Whole-study results and caveats: According to reports, the classifier identified cytomegalovirus status with high specificity and sensitivity. Cytomegalovirus association was listed for about 150 TCR beta chains.

This receptor was taken from a man between 18 and 29 years old in good health and CMV-seronegative. Material for sequencing was PBMCs. The genes are TRBV5-1 and TRBJ2-7; D might be TRBD2 (6 bases). For the CDR3, the DNA is TGCGCCAGCAGCTGGGGACTGTCCTACGAGCAGTACTTC. Translating it yields CASSWGLSYEQYF.